This T cell receptor (beta chain) was sequenced during a study of blood T cell repertoires in COVID-19 (dated by TCRdb to 2020 to 2021). For the study in its entirety: Collaborator samples came from the United States, Italy and Spain and covered acute and convalescent phases of COVID-19. The material from the prospective study consisted of cDNA or gDNA derived from T cells, B-cell-depleted T cells, or PBMCs. The dataset comprised deeply sampled blood TCRbeta repertoires from subjects exposed to, actively infected with, or recovered from COVID-19. A freely available public database, intended as a resource for researchers studying the immune response to SARS-CoV-2, is where the repertoires were released. The samples were drawn from two sources: the first 160 participants of the ongoing ImmuneRACE study, and approximately 1,300 subjects contributed by 6 global collaborators. Sample metadata almost always included a de-identified subject ID, COVID-19 status, age in years and sex. HLA class I and class II types, where available, came from metadata supplied by the sample provider rather than from assay-based typing. What the work shows at the level of the full study, not this receptor alone: Clinical and demographic metadata were provided uncurated, with the amount varying by source and participant.

To note about this clone: Its antigen has not been determined. There are no base qualities to consult, and no much larger clone falls within one base.

Whole blood was collected in K2EDTA tubes by collaborating institutions according to the institutions' own protocols. For TCRbeta analysis, collaborator samples were shipped as frozen whole blood, as isolated PBMCs, or as DNA extracted from either sample type. TCRbeta CDR3 regions were amplified from genomic DNA by means of the immunoSEQ Assay, a bias-controlled multiplex PCR. Per the source publication's procedure: Within the assay, amplification of reference gene primers was used to estimate how many nucleated cells each sample contained. Sequence reads were collapsed and filtered to measure the absolute abundance of every unique TCRbeta CDR3 rearrangement. For each sample, productive Simpson clonality was calculated by taking the square root of Simpson's diversity index across productive rearrangements. TCRdb limited this immuneACCESS table to in-frame rearrangements with V and J called. A share of clones is missing; checked studies link under half to unresolved V genes, and the rest is unexplained. V and J calls and clone size come straight from that table; D and trimming were deduced from the DNA. The sample yields approximately 300,000 clones; 87% were counted once. 1% of the sample rests with the top ten.

This receptor was obtained from a middle-aged man with active or convalescent COVID-19. The sample comprised peripheral blood.

Here is the DNA: TGTGCCAGCAGAACAGGGGTGGACTCTGGGGCCAACGTCCTGACTTTC. Translation gives CASRTGVDSGANVLTF. The sequence is built from TRBV5-6 and TRBJ2-6; 7 middle bases align to TRBD1. Based on the germline V gene, the CDR1 and CDR2 sequences are SGHDT and YYEEEE. Germline trimming amounts to 5 bases on V and 0 bases on J, with 5 as the count of junction bases outside the gene matches. The CDR3, from cysteine to phenylalanine, totals 16 residues. The read is trimmed to its CDR3 DNA, 48 bases read in frame from base 1.